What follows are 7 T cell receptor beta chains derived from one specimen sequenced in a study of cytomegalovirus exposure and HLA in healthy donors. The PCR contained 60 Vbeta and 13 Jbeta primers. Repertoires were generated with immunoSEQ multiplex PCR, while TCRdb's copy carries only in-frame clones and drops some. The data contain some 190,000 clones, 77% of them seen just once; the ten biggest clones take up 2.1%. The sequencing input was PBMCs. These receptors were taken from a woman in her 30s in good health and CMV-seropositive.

DNA of the CDR3: TGTGCCAGCTGCCGGGACAGGGGAATCGGAAACACCATATATTTT. Amino acid sequence: CASCRDRGIGNTIYF. The chain combines TRBV6-5 with TRBJ1-3, with 10 bases fitting TRBD1. Germline V CDR1 and CDR2: MNHEY, SVGAGI. The CDR3 consists of 15 residues. V was pared by 8 bases and J by 4 bases, with 8 bases of the junction left unmatched.

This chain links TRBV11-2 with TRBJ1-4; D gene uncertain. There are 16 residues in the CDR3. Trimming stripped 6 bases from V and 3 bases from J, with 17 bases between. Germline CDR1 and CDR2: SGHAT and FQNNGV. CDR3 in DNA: TGTGCCAGCAGTTATTTTCGGGGAGGTGCTAATGAAAAACTGTTTTTT. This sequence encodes CASSYFRGGANEKLFF. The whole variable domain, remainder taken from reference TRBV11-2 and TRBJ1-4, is EAGVAQSPRYKIIEKRQSVAFWCNPISGHATLYWYQQILGQGPKLLIQFQNNGVVDDSQLPKDRFSAERLKGVDSTLKIQPAKLEDSAVYLCASSYFRGGANEKLFFGSGTQLSVL.

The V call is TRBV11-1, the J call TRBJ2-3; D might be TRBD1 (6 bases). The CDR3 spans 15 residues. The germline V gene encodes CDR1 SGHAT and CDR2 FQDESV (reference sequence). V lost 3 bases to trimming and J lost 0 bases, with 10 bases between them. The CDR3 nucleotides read TGTGCCAGCAGCTTTCGGACAGCTAGCACAGATACGCAGTATTTT. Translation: CASSFRTASTDTQYF.

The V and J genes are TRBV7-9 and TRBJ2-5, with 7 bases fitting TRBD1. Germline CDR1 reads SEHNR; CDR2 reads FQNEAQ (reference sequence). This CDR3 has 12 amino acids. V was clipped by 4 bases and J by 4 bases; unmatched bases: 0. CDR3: CASSYRGETQYF. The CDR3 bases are TGTGCCAGCAGCTACAGGGGAGAGACCCAGTACTTC.

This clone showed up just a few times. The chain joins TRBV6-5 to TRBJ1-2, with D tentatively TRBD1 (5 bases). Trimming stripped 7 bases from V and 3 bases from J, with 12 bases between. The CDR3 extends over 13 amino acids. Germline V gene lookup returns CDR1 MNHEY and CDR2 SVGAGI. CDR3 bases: TGTGCCAGCACCCCAGGGATCTACTATGGCTACACCTTC. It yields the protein CASTPGIYYGYTF.

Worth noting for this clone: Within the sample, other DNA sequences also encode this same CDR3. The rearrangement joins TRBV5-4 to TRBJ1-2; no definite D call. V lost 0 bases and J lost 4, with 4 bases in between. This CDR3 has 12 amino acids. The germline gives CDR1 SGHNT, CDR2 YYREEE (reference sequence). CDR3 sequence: CASSLDSYGYTF. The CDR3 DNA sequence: TGTGCCAGCAGCTTGGATAGCTATGGCTACACCTTC.

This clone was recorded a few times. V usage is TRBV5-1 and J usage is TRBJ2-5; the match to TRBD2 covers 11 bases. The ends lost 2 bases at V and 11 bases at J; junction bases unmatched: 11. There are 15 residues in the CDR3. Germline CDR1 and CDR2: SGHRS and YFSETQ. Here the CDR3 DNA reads TGCGCCAGCAGCTTTTTAGCGGGAGGGCCGGGGGAGCAGTACTTC. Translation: CASSFLAGGPGEQYF.